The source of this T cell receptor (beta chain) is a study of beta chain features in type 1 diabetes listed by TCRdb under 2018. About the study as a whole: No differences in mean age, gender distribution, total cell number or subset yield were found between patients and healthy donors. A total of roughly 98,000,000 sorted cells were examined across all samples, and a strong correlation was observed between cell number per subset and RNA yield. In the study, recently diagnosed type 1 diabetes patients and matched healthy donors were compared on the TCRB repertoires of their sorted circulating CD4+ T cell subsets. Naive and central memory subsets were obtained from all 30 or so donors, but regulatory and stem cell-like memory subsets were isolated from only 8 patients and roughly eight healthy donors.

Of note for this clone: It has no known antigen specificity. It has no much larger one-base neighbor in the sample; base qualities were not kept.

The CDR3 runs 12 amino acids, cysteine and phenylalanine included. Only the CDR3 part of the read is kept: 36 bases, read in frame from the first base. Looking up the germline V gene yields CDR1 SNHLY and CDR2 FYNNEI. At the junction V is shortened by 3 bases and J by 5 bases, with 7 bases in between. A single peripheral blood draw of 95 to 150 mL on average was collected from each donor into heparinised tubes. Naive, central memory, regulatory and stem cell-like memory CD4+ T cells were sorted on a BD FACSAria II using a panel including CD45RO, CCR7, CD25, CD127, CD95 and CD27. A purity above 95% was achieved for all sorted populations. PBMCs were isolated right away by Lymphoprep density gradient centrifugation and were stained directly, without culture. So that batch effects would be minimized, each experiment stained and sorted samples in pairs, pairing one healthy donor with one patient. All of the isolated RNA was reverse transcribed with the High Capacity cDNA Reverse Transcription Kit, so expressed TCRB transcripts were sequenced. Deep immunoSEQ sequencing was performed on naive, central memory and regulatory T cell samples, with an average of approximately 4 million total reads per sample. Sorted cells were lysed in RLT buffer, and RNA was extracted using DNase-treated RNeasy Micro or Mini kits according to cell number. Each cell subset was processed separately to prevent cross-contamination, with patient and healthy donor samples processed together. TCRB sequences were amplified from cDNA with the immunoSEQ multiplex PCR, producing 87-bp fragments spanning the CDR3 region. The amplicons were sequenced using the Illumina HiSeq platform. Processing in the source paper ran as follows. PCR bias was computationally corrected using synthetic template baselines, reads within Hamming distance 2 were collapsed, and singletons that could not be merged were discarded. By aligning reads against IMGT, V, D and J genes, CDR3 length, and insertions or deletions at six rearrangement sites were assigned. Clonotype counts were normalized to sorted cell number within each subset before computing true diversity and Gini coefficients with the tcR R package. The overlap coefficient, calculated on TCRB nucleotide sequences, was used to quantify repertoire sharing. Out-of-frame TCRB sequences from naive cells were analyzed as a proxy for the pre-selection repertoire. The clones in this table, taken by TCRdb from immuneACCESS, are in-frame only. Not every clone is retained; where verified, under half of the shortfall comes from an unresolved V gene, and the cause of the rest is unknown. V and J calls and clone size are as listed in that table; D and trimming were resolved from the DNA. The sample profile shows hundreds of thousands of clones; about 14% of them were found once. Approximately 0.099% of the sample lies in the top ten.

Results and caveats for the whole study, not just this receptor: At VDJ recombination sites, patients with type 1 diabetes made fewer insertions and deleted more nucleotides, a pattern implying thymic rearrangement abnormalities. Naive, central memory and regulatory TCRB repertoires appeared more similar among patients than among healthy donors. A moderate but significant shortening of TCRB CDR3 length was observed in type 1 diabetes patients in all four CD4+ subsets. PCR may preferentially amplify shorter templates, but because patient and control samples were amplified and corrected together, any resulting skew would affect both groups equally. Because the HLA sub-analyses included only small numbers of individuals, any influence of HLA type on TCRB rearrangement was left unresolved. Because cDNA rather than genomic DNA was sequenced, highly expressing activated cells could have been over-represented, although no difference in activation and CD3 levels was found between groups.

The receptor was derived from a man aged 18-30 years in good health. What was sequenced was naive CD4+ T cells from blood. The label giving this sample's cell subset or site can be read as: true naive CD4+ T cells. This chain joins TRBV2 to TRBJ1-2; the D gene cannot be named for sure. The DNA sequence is TGTGCCAGCAGTGAGGGTACTTATGGCTACACCTTC. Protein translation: CASSEGTYGYTF.